One sample yielded the 24 T cell receptor beta chains listed below, sequenced in a study of T cells in narcolepsy. These receptors lack a known antigen. Here immunoSEQ multiplex PCR was the method, and the copy in TCRdb shows in-frame clones only, minus some. Found here are 700 to 850 clones, 25% to 35% of them singletons; the top ten hold 53%. The sequenced sample was cultured CD8+ T cells from cerebrospinal fluid. The receptors come from a human donor with narcolepsy.

This clone has a handful of counts. The chain recombines TRBV5-4 with TRBJ1-4; D unresolved. Germline V gene lookup returns CDR1 SGHNT and CDR2 YYREEE (reference sequence). There are 12 residues in the CDR3. V was clipped by 2 bases and J by 15 bases, with 14 bases between them. CDR3 DNA: TGTGCCAGCAGCTTTTCGGCCGGACCCTTGTTTTTT. This translates into CASSFSAGPLFF.

This clone was counted only a few times. The chain uses TRBV5-1 and TRBJ2-6; D is ambiguous. This CDR3 has 14 amino acids. Germline values: CDR1 SGHRS, CDR2 YFSETQ. Deletions cut 7 bases from V and 5 bases from J, with 13 bases between. CDR3 in amino acids: CASGSQSRANVLTF. As DNA, the CDR3 is TGCGCCAGCGGTTCACAAAGTCGGGCCAACGTCCTGACTTTC.

This sequence joins TRBV2 and TRBJ2-2; unclear D gene. The germline CDR1 and CDR2 sequences are SNHLY and FYNNEI. The CDR3 runs to 12 residues. V lost 6 bases to trimming and J lost 7 bases, with 9 bases between them. The CDR3 DNA reads TGTGCCAGCAGCTTTAATATCGGGGAGCTGTTTTTT. This sequence encodes CASSFNIGELFF.

The chain couples TRBV7-7 to TRBJ1-1; possible D gene TRBD1, 6 bases. V lost 1 base and J 8 bases, leaving 11 bases between the germline ends. The CDR3 is 13 residues long. The germline CDR1 and CDR2 sequences are SSHAT and FNYEAQ (reference sequence). CDR3 sequence: CASSLGGADEAFF. CDR3 nucleotides: TGTGCCAGCAGCTTAGGGGGGGCCGACGAAGCTTTCTTT. The complete variable domain, with remaining parts taken from reference TRBV7-7 and TRBJ1-1, reads GAGVSQSPRYKVTKRGQDVTLRCDPISSHATLYWYQQALGQGPEFLTYFNYEAQPDKSGLPSDRFSAERPEGSISTLTIQRTEQRDSAMYRCASSLGGADEAFFGQGTRLTVV.

Only a few counts were recorded for this clone. The V and J genes are TRBV4-3 and TRBJ1-6; a weak D match, TRBD1 (5 bases). The V gene lost 5 bases and the J gene lost 0 bases, with 14 bases spanning the gap. This CDR3 spans 17 amino acids. Germline CDR1 is LGHNA and CDR2 is YSLEER. The CDR3 sequence is CASSLDGDFSYNSPLHF. As DNA, the CDR3 is TGCGCCAGCAGCTTGGACGGGGACTTCTCCTATAATTCACCCCTCCACTTT.

This clone is medium-sized within its sample. The chain employs TRBV4-2 and TRBJ1-2; D is perhaps TRBD1 (6 bases). The V end lost 3 bases, the J end lost 8 bases, and 16 bases lay between the germline ends. The CDR3 runs 14 residues. Germline CDR1 LGHNA, CDR2 YNFKEQ. The CDR3 sequence is CASSQTQGSRGYTF. Written as DNA, the CDR3 is TGTGCCAGCAGCCAGACACAGGGTTCCCGCGGCTACACCTTC.

This clone is judged medium-sized. The same CDR3 arises from other DNA sequences in this sample as well. This chain connects TRBV2 to TRBJ1-6; 7 positions agree with TRBD1. CDR1 SNHLY and CDR2 FYNNEI come from the germline V gene. The CDR3 runs to 16 residues. V lost 6 bases and J lost 7; bases outside the gene matches: 12. This chain's CDR3 is CASSDLGGGGNSPLHF. CDR3 DNA: TGTGCCAGCAGCGACCTTGGAGGGGGCGGGAATTCACCCCTCCACTTT.

Concerning this clone: A far larger clone is one nucleotide away, so this likely arose from a read error. The sample holds other DNA sequences that translate to the same CDR3. V and J are TRBV5-1 and TRBJ1-5, with D tentatively TRBD1 (6 bases). CDR3 length: 14 residues. V was pared by 4 bases and J by 7 bases, with 15 bases between. Germline V lookup: CDR1 SGHRS, CDR2 YFSETQ. CDR3 nucleotides: TGCGCCAGCAGCCAAGGACAGACACCCCAGCCCCAGCATTTT. Its protein is CASSQGQTPQPQHF.

This clone appeared a few times. Sequence at one end of the junction differs from germline and may be a read error. V and J are TRBV5-3 and TRBJ2-2; D remains ambiguous. TRBV5-3 is annotated as an ORF whose role is uncertain. CDR3 length: 12 amino acids. The CDR3 spells CASSFNIGELFF. CDR3 in DNA: TGTGCCAGCAGCTTTAATATCGGGGAGCTGTTTTTT.

For this clone: One junction end disagrees with the germline gene, perhaps due to a read error. Other DNA sequences from this sample encode an identical CDR3 as well. The chain is built from TRBV5-1 and TRBJ1-5; D may be TRBD1 (6 bases). The CDR3 contains 14 residues. CDR1 and CDR2 from the germline V gene are SGHRS and YFSETQ. The CDR3 loop is CASSQGQTPQPQHF. For the CDR3, the DNA is TGTGCCAGCAGCCAAGGACAGACACCCCAGCCCCAGCATTTT.

Comment on this clone: In the same sample, other DNA sequences code for this CDR3. This chain joins TRBV19 and TRBJ1-1; a weak D match, TRBD1 (5 bases). The length of the CDR3 is 16 residues. Germline assignment: CDR1 LNHDA and CDR2 SQIVND (reference sequence). Between the trimmed V and J ends, which lost 5 bases and 0 bases, there was a span of 16 bases. DNA for the CDR3: TGTGCCAGTAGTTCCCCACGTGACAGACTGAACACTGAAGCTTTCTTT. This encodes CASSSPRDRLNTEAFF.

This clone has more than one count but fewer than ten. V is TRBV5-8 and J is TRBJ2-2; D is undetermined. The CDR3 runs 12 residues. V was clipped by 2 bases and J by 7 bases, with 6 bases between them. From germline, CDR1 is SGHTS and CDR2 YDEGEE. The CDR3 spells CASSFNIGELFF. The CDR3 bases are TGTGCCAGCAGCTTTAATATCGGGGAGCTGTTTTTT.

The V call is TRBV5-7, the J call TRBJ1-1; TRBD1 might be the D (6 bases). TRBV5-7 is identified as an open reading frame with a role that is uncertain. V lost 2 bases, J lost 8 bases, and 13 bases lay in between. There are 13 residues in the CDR3. CDR3 region: CASSLGGADEAFF. DNA for the CDR3: TGTGCCAGCAGCTTAGGGGGGGCCGACGAAGCTTTCTTT.

The chain links TRBV7-9 to TRBJ2-2; D gene ambiguous. The CDR3 contains 12 residues. Germline CDR1 SEHNR, CDR2 FQNEAQ (reference sequence). V dropped 3 bases and J dropped 7 bases, with 6 bases sitting between them. The CDR3: CASSFNIGELFF. CDR3 nucleotides: TGTGCCAGCAGCTTTAATATCGGGGAGCTGTTTTTT.

CDR3 protein: CASRPGRGIYGYTF. CDR3 sequence (DNA): TGTGCCAGCAGACCCGGGAGGGGGATCTATGGCTACACCTTC. The chain uses TRBV6-5 and TRBJ1-2; the D gene is possibly TRBD1 (6 bases). Trimming took 6 bases from V and 4 from J, leaving 15 bases between them. The CDR3 runs 14 residues. Germline V gene data show CDR1 as MNHEY and CDR2 as SVGAGI.

On this clone: The junction does not match germline at one end; this may be a read error. CDR3 DNA sequence: TGTGCCAGCACTGAAGCTTTCTTT. Encoded protein: CASTEAFF. V is TRBV2 and J is TRBJ1-1; D is ambiguous. The CDR3 runs 8 residues. The germline V gene encodes CDR1 SNHLY and CDR2 FYNNEI.

The chain couples TRBV11-2 to TRBJ1-2, with a tentative D call TRBD1 (5 bases). The germline V gene encodes CDR1 SGHAT and CDR2 FQNNGV. The CDR3 runs to 16 residues. The V end lost 1 base, the J end lost 2 bases, and 14 bases lay between the germline ends. The CDR3 is CASSLGVVGVNYGYTF. In DNA form, the CDR3 reads TGTGCCAGCAGCTTAGGGGTAGTGGGGGTAAACTATGGCTACACCTTC. The full variable domain, its missing parts supplied by reference TRBV11-2 and TRBJ1-2, is EAGVAQSPRYKIIEKRQSVAFWCNPISGHATLYWYQQILGQGPKLLIQFQNNGVVDDSQLPKDRFSAERLKGVDSTLKIQPAKLEDSAVYLCASSLGVVGVNYGYTFGSGTRLTVV.

This clone ranks as hyperexpanded. The rearrangement joins TRBV14 to TRBJ1-1; D ambiguous. This CDR3 contains 15 residues. Trimming removed 1 base at V and 8 bases at J, with 17 bases between. CDR1 is SGHDN, CDR2 FVKESK, per germline. CDR3 protein: CASSQGDDLGVEAFF. CDR3 sequence (DNA): TGTGCCAGCAGCCAAGGCGATGATCTGGGAGTCGAAGCTTTCTTT.

By share, this clone counts as large. This chain joins TRBV27 and TRBJ2-7; 12 nucleotides agree with TRBD2. The V and J ends lost 2 bases and 3 bases, in that order; junction bases with no gene match: 11. Germline loops: CDR1 MNHEY, CDR2 SMNVEV (reference sequence). The CDR3 consists of 18 residues. CDR3 nucleotides: TGTGCCAGCAGTTTAAGGGGGCGACTAGCGGGGGTTTTCTACGAGCAGTACTTC. It specifies CASSLRGRLAGVFYEQYF.

This chain joins TRBV5-1 and TRBJ2-7; 7 bases are shared with TRBD1. The germline V gene has CDR1 SGHRS and CDR2 YFSETQ. Losses at the gene ends were 4 bases for V and 1 base for J; bases not matched to a gene: 5. The CDR3 covers 14 residues. The CDR3 DNA sequence: TGCGCCAGCAGCCAGTACAGGGGTTCCTACGAGCAGTACTTC. Translating gives CASSQYRGSYEQYF.

This clone is large (0.1 to 1%) within its sample. This rearrangement joins TRBV21-1 to TRBJ2-4; the table's D call TRBD2 went unverified against the DNA. TRBV21-1 is assigned pseudogene status. The CDR3 consists of 20 residues. The CDR3 spells CASSSPGTSGGAVAKNIQYF. The DNA of the CDR3 is TGTGCCAGCAGCTCCCCCGGGACTAGCGGGGGGGCGGTAGCCAAAAACATTCAGTACTTC.

The rearrangement links TRBV6-8 to TRBJ1-1; 9 bases are a match to TRBD1. The CDR3 runs 14 residues. Germline assignment: CDR1 MNHGY and CDR2 SAAAGT. V shed 6 bases, J shed 5 bases, and the junction held 7 bases outside the gene matches. CDR3 sequence: CASRTTGGLTEAFF. CDR3 nucleotide sequence: TGTGCCAGCAGAACCACAGGGGGCTTAACTGAAGCTTTCTTT.

Concerning this clone itself: A far larger clone is one base from this, pointing to a likely read error. The genes are TRBV7-6 and TRBJ1-1; possibly TRBD1 for D (6 bases). With 4 bases removed from V and 3 bases from J, the gap between germline ends came to 15 bases. The CDR3 covers 15 residues. The V gene's germline CDR1 is SGHVS and CDR2 FNYEAQ. CDR3 coding DNA: TGTGCCAGCAGCTCACAGGGCCCCTCGGACACTGAAGCTTTCTTT. Translating gives CASSSQGPSDTEAFF.

This clone came up a few times. This likely traces to a read error, being one base from a far larger clone. The same CDR3 arises from other DNA sequences in this sample as well. In nucleotides, the CDR3 is TGTGCCACCACCGGAGGTGTGACTTACGAGCAGTACTTC. Its translation is CATTGGVTYEQYF. The chain recombines TRBV2 with TRBJ2-7; TRBD2 is a possible D gene (5 bases). Deletions cut 10 bases from V and 4 bases from J, with 17 bases between. CDR3 size: 13 residues. Germline V CDR1 and CDR2: SNHLY, FYNNEI.